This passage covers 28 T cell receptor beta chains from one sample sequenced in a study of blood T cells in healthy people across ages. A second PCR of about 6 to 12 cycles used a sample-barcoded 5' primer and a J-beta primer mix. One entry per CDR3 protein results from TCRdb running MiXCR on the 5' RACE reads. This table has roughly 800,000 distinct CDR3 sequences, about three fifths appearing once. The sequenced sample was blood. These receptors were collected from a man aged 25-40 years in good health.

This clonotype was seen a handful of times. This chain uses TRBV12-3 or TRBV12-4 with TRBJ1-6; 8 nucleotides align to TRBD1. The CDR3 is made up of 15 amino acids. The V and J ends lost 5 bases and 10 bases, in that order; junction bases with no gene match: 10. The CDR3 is CASSPRTGTSSPLHF. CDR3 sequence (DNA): TGTGCCAGCAGTCCCCGGACAGGGACTAGCTCACCCCTCCACTTT.

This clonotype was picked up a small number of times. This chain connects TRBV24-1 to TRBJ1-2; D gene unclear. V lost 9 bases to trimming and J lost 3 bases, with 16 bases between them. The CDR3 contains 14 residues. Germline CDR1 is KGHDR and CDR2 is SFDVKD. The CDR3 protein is CATGSRNYDYGYTF. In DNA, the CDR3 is TGTGCCACCGGCTCAAGAAACTATGACTATGGCTACACCTTC.

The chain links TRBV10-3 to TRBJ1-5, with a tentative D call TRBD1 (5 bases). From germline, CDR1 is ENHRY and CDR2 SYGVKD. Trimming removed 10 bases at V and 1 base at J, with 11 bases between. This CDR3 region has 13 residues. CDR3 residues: CATGRDSNQPQHF. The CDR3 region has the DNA TGTGCCACCGGGCGGGACAGCAATCAGCCCCAGCATTTT.

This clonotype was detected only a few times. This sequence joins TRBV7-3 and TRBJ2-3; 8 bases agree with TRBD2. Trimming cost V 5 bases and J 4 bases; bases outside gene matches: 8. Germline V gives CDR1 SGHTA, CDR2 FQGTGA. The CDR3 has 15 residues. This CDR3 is CASSQLAGSPDTQYF. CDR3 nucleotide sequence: TGTGCCAGCAGCCAATTAGCGGGATCCCCAGATACGCAGTATTTT.

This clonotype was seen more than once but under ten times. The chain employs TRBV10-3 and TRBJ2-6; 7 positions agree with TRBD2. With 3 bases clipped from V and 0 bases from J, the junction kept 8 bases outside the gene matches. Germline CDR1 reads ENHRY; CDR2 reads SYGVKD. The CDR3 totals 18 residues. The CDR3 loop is CAISDAGEPLSGANVLTF. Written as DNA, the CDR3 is TGTGCCATCAGTGATGCGGGAGAGCCCCTCTCTGGGGCCAACGTCCTGACTTTC.

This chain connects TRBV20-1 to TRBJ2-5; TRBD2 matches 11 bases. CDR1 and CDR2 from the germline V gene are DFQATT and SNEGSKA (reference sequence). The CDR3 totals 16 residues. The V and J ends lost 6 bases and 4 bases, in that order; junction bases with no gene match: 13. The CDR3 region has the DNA TGCAGTGCCAACGTAGCGGGGGGGCCCGGAGGAGAGACCCAGTACTTC. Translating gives CSANVAGGPGGETQYF.

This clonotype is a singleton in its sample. CDR3 protein: CASSLMQNEKLFF. The CDR3 DNA sequence: TGCGCCAGCAGCTTGATGCAGAATGAAAAACTGTTTTTT. The J gene is TRBJ1-4, the V gene TRBV5-1, with no clear D. The germline V gene has CDR1 SGHRS and CDR2 YFSETQ. The CDR3 extends over 13 amino acids. Deletions cut 1 base from V and 5 bases from J, with 6 bases between.

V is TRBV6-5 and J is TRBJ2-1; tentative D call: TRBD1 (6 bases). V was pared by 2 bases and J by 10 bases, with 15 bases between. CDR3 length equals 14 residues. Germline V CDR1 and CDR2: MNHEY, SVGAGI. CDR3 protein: CASSYQNRVGEQFF. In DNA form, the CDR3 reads TGTGCCAGCAGTTACCAAAACAGGGTCGGGGAGCAGTTCTTC.

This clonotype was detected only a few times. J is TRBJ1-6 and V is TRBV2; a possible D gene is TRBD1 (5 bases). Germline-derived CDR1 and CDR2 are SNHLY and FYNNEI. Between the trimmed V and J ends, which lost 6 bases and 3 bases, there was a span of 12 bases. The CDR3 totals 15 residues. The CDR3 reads CASSGGSHYNSPLHF. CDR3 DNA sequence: TGTGCCAGCAGCGGGGGTTCCCACTATAATTCACCCCTCCACTTT. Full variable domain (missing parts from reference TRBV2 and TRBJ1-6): EPEVTQTPSHQVTQMGQEVILRCVPISNHLYFYWYRQILGQKVEFLVSFYNNEISEKSEIFDDQFSVERPDGSNFTLKIRSTKLEDSAMYFCASSGGSHYNSPLHFGNGTRLTVT.

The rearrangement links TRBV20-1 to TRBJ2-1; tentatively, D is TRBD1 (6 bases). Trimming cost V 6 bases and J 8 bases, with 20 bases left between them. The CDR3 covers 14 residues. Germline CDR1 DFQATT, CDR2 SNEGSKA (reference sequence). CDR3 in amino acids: CSAKRRAGGHEQFF. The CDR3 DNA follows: TGCAGTGCCAAGCGACGGGCTGGGGGCCATGAGCAGTTCTTC.

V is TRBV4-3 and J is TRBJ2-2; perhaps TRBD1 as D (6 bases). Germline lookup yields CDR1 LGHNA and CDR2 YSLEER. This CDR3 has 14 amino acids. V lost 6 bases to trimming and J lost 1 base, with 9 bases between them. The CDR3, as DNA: TGCGCCAGCAGTGGACAGAAGAACACCGGGGAGCTGTTTTTT. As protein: CASSGQKNTGELFF.

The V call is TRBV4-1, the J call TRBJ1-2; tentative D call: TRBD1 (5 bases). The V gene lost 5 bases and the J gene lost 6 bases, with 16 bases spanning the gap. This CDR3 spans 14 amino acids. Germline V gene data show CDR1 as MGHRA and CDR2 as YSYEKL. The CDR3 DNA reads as TGCGCCAGCAGCTCGATAGGGGAAGGAGATGGCTACACCTTC. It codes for CASSSIGEGDGYTF.

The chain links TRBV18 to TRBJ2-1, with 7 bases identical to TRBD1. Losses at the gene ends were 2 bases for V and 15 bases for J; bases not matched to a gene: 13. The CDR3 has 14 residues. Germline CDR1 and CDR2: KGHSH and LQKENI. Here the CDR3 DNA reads TGTGCCAGCTCACCAGACAGGGCCACCCTCGGAGGGTTCTTC. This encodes CASSPDRATLGGFF.

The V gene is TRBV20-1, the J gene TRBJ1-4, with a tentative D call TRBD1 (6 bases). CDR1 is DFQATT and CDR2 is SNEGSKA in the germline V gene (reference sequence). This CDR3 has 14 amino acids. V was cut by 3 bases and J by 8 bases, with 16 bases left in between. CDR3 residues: CSARRGDWQEKLFF. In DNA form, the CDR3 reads TGCAGTGCTAGGAGGGGGGATTGGCAAGAAAAACTGTTTTTT.

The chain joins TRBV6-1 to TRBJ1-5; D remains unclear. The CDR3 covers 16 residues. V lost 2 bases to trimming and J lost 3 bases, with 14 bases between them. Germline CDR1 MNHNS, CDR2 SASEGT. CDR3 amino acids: CASSEWTEGINQPQHF. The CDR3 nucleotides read TGTGCCAGCAGTGAATGGACGGAGGGTATCAATCAGCCCCAGCATTTT.

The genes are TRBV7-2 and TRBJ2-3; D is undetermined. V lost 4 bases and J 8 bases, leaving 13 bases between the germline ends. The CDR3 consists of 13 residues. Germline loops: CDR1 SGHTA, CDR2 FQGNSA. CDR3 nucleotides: TGTGCCAGCAGCTACAAATTAGCAGCTACGCAGTATTTT. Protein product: CASSYKLAATQYF.

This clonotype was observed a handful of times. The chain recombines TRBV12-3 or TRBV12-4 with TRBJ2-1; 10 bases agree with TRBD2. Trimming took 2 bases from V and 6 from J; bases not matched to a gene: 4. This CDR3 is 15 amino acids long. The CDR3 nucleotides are TGTGCCAGCAGTTTAATAGCGGGGGGCGGCAATGAGCAGTTCTTC. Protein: CASSLIAGGGNEQFF.

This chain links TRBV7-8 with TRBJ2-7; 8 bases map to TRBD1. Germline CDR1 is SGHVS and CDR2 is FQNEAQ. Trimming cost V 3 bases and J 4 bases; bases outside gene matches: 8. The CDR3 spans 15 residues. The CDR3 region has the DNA TGTGCCAGCAGCTTCAGGACAGGGACCGCGTACGAGCAGTACTTC. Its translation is CASSFRTGTAYEQYF. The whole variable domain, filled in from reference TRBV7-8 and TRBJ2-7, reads GAGVSQSPRYKVAKRGQDVALRCDPISGHVSLFWYQQALGQGPEFLTYFQNEAQLDKSGLPSDRFFAERPEGSVSTLKIQRTQQEDSAVYLCASSFRTGTAYEQYFGPGTRLTVT.

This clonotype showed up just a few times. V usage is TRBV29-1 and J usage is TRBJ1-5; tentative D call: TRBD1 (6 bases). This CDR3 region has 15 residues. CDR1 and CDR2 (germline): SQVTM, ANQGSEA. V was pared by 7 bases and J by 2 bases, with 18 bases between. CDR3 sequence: CSAVEVQGGNQPQHF. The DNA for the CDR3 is TGCAGCGCTGTGGAGGTACAGGGAGGCAATCAGCCCCAGCATTTT.

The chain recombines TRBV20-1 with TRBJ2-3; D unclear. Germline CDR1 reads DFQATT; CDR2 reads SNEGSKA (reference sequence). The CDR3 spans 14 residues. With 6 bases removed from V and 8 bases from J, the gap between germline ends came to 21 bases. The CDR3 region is CSAPHWGPPPTQYF. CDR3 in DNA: TGCAGTGCCCCCCATTGGGGTCCGCCCCCTACGCAGTATTTT.

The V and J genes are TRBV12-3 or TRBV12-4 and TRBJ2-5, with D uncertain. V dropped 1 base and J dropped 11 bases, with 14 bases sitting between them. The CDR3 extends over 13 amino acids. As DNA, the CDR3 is TGTGCCAGCAGTTTAGGCCTGGCTATTGAGCAGTACTTC. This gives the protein CASSLGLAIEQYF.

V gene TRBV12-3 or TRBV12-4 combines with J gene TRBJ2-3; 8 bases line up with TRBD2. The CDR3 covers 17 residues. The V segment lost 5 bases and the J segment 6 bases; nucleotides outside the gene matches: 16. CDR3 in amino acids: CASSIVAGRIRADTQYF. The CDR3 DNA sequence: TGTGCCAGCAGTATAGTAGCGGGAAGAATTCGAGCGGATACGCAGTATTTT.

The CDR3 nucleotides read TGTGCCAGCATGAAGGACGGTTCCTACGAGCAGTACTTC. This codes for CASMKDGSYEQYF. J is TRBJ2-7 and V is TRBV6-1; unclear D gene. Looked up from germline, CDR1 is MNHNS and CDR2 is SASEGT. The CDR3 covers 13 residues. V shed 7 bases and J shed 1 base, with 11 bases lying between them.

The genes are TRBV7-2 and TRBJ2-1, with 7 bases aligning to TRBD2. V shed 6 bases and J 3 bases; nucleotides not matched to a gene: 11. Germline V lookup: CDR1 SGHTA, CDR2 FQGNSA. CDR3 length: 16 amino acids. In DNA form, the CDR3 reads TGTGCCAGCAGAAAAGGAGGGCCGGGGGGCTACAATGAGCAGTTCTTC. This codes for CASRKGGPGGYNEQFF.

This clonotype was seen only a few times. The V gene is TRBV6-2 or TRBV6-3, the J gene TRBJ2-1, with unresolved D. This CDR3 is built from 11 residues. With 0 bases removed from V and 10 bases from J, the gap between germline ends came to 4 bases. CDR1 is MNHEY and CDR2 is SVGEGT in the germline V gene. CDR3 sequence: CASSYSSEQFF. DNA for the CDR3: TGTGCCAGCAGTTACTCTTCGGAGCAGTTCTTC.

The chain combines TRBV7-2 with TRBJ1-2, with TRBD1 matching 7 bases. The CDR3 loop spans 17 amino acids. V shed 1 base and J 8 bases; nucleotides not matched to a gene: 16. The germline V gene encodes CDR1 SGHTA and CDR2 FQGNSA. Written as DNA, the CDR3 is TGTGCCAGCAGCTTAGGTTTAACAGGGGCGCGGGTGGAAGGCTACACCTTC. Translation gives CASSLGLTGARVEGYTF.

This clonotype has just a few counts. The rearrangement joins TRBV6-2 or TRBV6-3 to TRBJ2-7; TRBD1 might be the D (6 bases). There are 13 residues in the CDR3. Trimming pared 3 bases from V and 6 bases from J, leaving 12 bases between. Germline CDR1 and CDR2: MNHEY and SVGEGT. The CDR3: CASSYDRWSEQYF. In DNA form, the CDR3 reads TGTGCCAGCAGTTATGACAGGTGGTCCGAGCAGTACTTC.

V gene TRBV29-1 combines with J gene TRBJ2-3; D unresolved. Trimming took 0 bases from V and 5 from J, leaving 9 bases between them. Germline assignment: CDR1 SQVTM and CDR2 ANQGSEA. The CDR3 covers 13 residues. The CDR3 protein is CSVEEAAGDTQYF. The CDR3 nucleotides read TGCAGCGTTGAAGAAGCTGCTGGAGATACGCAGTATTTT.